This T cell receptor beta chain was identified during a study of regulatory T cells in long-lasting Graves disease (TCRdb year 2021). Concerning the study at large: Persistent Graves' disease meant more than 5 years of antithyroid drug treatment with TSH receptor autoantibodies that stayed positive. Persistent Graves' disease patients in the clinical cohort had taken antithyroid drugs for 8 to 12 years on average. TCR sequencing covered around 13 persistent and about 20 newly diagnosed Graves' disease patients, about 35 samples in total. The study was registered as a clinical trial and conducted in China. Patients with persistent Graves' disease were compared with patients with newly diagnosed Graves' disease using TCR sequencing and RNA sequencing of peripheral blood. The paper's findings and limits, for the study overall: Preferential use of TRBV28, TRBJ1-2 and TRBJ2-5 was observed in persistent disease, whereas TRBV20-1 and TRBJ2-1 were favored in newly diagnosed disease. Persistent patients shared more public clonotypes among themselves (around 2,500) than newly diagnosed patients did (nearly 1,000). The small sample size was acknowledged by the authors as a limitation that may reduce accuracy. Sequencing and analysis were limited to the TCR beta chain. Compared with newly diagnosed patients, patients with persistent Graves' disease had lower TCR Shannon entropy and fewer highly expanded clones, which suggests clonal expansion. Because the primary lesion, thyroid tissue, could not be accessed, the study looked at peripheral blood alone.

The time point tag for this specimen amounts to: persistent/refractory GD, antithyroid drugs over 5 years with positive TRAb. For both TCR sequencing and RNA sequencing, RNA was extracted from PBMCs in TRIzol. The diagnosis of Graves' disease was made according to American Thyroid Association guidelines. Patients were recruited from an endocrinology department in Xi'an, China. Each patient gave 8.5 to 9.5 milliliters of peripheral blood, collected in an EDTA anticoagulant tube. Ficoll Paque Plus density gradient separation was used to isolate PBMCs, and no further T cell sorting was done. An Agilent 2100 Bioanalyzer and agarose gel were used to assess RNA quality, and a NanoDrop 2000 was used to measure RNA concentration. Library preparation was by multiplex PCR. Sequenced using an Illumina HiSeq 4000. To build TCR beta libraries, CDR3 regions were amplified by Arm-PCR using iRepertoire HTBI primers. Before sequencing, the PCR products went through gel purification. In the paper's pipeline: A total of 62 TRBV and more than twelve TRBJ segments were identified across samples and were used for gene usage analysis of CDR3 amino acid clonotypes. COPE and FqMerger were used to merge filtered high-quality paired reads into contigs. BLAST was used to align contigs to the IMGT TRBV, TRBD and TRBJ reference genes, and CDR3 was defined following IMGT. Highly expanded clones were defined as clonotypes with a frequency above 0.1%. Shannon entropy served as the measure of repertoire diversity, while the Gini coefficient captured V-J evenness. Public clonotypes were defined as clonotypes shared by more than one individual. TCRdb reprocessing: public reads trimmed at Q25 with fastp, clones called with MiXCR, in-frame beta chains kept. Entries are consolidated by CDR3 protein sequence, retaining the most common genes and DNA. For this entry, the V and J calls and clone size follow TCRdb and not the study's own pipeline. The sample yields hundreds of thousands of distinct CDR3 sequences; roughly 21% were counted once. Around 7% of the sample is in the top ten clones.

This clonotype occurred many times. Its antigen target is currently unknown. Per-base quality was not reported, and no clone a single base away is much larger than it. The CDR3, cysteine through phenylalanine, is 18 amino acids long. This entry keeps only the CDR3 DNA: 54 bases, framed from base 1. At the junction V is shortened by 4 bases and J by 0 bases; bases outside the gene matches: 14. CDR1 and CDR2, looked up from the germline V gene, are SNHLY and FYNNEI. The source is a female donor with Graves disease. This specimen was peripheral blood mononuclear cells (PBMCs), taken when the disease was refractory, from a patient treated with antithyroid drugs. Recombination linked TRBV2 to TRBJ2-7; the central 8 bases match TRBD1. The CDR3 protein: CASSGGYRTGISSYEQYF. The DNA sequence follows: TGTGCCAGCAGTGGGGGGTATAGGACAGGGATTAGCTCCTACGAGCAGTACTTC. Reference TRBV2 and TRBJ2-7 genes cover what lies past the CDR3, so the full variable domain is EPEVTQTPSHQVTQMGQEVILRCVPISNHLYFYWYRQILGQKVEFLVSFYNNEISEKSEIFDDQFSVERPDGSNFTLKIRSTKLEDSAMYFCASSGGYRTGISSYEQYFGPGTRLTVT.